The entry below gives a single T cell receptor (beta chain) sequence along with its context. Under the authors' procedure: The authors estimated nucleated cell counts from reference gene primer amplification. Produced via immunoSEQ multiplex PCR; TCRdb's table is partial and in-frame only. The V and J calls and clone size were taken over from that table, and D and trimming were inferred from the DNA. The data contain roughly 27,000 clones, about 76% of them singletons. This sample is drawn from a study of blood T cell repertoires in COVID-19. Overall study context: Sites in the United States, Italy and Spain provided acute and convalescent COVID-19 samples. Sources were T cells, B-cell-depleted T cells, or PBMCs; the material itself was cDNA or gDNA.

The germline V gene encodes CDR1 SGHNT and CDR2 YYREEE (reference sequence). The V end was cut by 4 bases, the J end by 0 bases, with 13 bases between. The length of the CDR3 is 15 residues. The rearrangement links TRBV5-4 to TRBJ1-2; D is unresolved. The sample comprised peripheral blood. The clonotype originates from an older man with active or convalescent COVID-19. The CDR3 loop is CASSPRLGANYGYTF. The CDR3 nucleotides are TGTGCCAGCAGCCCGCGACTGGGAGCTAACTATGGCTACACCTTC.